Listed below are T cell receptor beta chains from one sample, sequenced in a study of T cells after yellow fever vaccination. TCRdb processed the 5' RACE reads anew with MiXCR; each CDR3 protein has one entry. Of over 300,000 distinct CDR3 sequences in the sample, 4.1% were seen once. The source material was PBMCs, sampled 5 days after the yellow fever booster vaccination. Receptor source: a young man who received the YFV17D yellow fever vaccine. CDR3s include the opening cysteine and the closing phenylalanine or tryptophan. A D gene is named only where the DNA matches it firmly. Clone size is stated in some rows and not others, as once, few, many or a class when expanded.

>TRBV12-3/TRBV12-4|TRBD2|-|TRBJ2-1
CASRLGGNSYNEQFF
TGTGCCAGCAGACTGGGGGGGAACTCCTACAATGAGCAGTTCTTC
>TRBV10-3|-|-|TRBJ2-7
CAISEKGYEQYF
TGTGCCATCAGTGAGAAGGGCTACGAGCAGTACTTC
>TRBV5-1|TRBD2|many|TRBJ2-7
CASSRLTSGSYEQYF
TGCGCCAGCAGCCGCCTTACTAGCGGATCCTACGAGCAGTACTTC
>TRBV20-1|TRBD1|few|TRBJ2-5
CSASDRGYQETQYF
TGCAGTGCTAGTGACAGGGGGTACCAAGAGACCCAGTACTTC
>TRBV15|-|few|TRBJ2-5
CATSREAGLETQYF
TGTGCCACCAGCAGAGAGGCGGGCCTAGAGACCCAGTACTTC
>TRBV19|TRBD1|few|TRBJ1-1
CASSRTGNMNTEVFF
TGTGCCAGTAGTCGGACAGGGAACATGAACACTGAAGTTTTCTTT
>TRBV7-2|TRBD1|few|TRBJ1-2
CASSSRDREHGYTF
TGTGCCAGCAGCTCTCGGGACAGGGAGCATGGCTACACCTTC
>TRBV6-5|TRBD1|many|TRBJ1-3
CASSLQGIGNTIYF
TGTGCCAGCAGCCTACAGGGGATCGGAAACACCATATATTTT
>TRBV7-9|TRBD1|few|TRBJ1-5
CASSLGDSRNQPQHF
TGTGCCAGCAGCTTAGGGGACAGCCGCAATCAGCCCCAGCATTTT
>TRBV4-2|TRBD2|many|TRBJ2-3
CASSVTAGGTDTQYF
TGTGCCAGCAGCGTGACGGCGGGGGGCACAGATACGCAGTATTTT
>TRBV7-2|TRBD2|many|TRBJ2-5
CASSWTSGGVETQYF
TGTGCCAGCAGCTGGACTAGCGGGGGAGTAGAGACCCAGTACTTC
>TRBV4-2|TRBD1|-|TRBJ2-3
CASSQGTGRYTQYF
TGTGCCAGCAGCCAAGGGACAGGGCGATATACGCAGTATTTT
>TRBV12-3/TRBV12-4|-|-|TRBJ2-5
CASSLGEAQYF
TGTGCCAGCAGTTTAGGCGAGGCCCAGTACTTC
>TRBV9|-|-|TRBJ1-5
CASSRQEVYQPQHF
TGTGCCAGCAGCCGACAGGAGGTTTATCAGCCCCAGCATTTT
>TRBV20-1|-|-|TRBJ1-1
CSASVGGTEAFF
TGCAGTGCTAGTGTGGGAGGCACTGAAGCTTTCTTT
>TRBV5-1|TRBD2|many|TRBJ2-2
CASSLQAGGPGELFF
TGCGCCAGCAGTCTTCAGGCGGGGGGTCCCGGGGAGCTGTTTTTT
>TRBV6-5|-|-|TRBJ1-3
CASSPSGRHHTIYF
TGTGCCAGCAGTCCCTCCGGGAGGCATCACACCATATATTTT
>TRBV7-2|TRBD1|many|TRBJ2-5
CASSLEGPGQGETQYF
TGTGCCAGCAGCTTAGAAGGTCCCGGACAGGGGGAGACCCAGTACTTC
>TRBV7-2|-|few|TRBJ1-6
CASSSPPEVSPLHF
TGTGCCAGCAGCTCACCCCCGGAGGTGTCACCCCTCCACTTT
>TRBV4-3|TRBD1|many|TRBJ2-2
CASSPATGSTGELFF
TGCGCCAGCAGCCCAGCGACAGGGAGCACCGGGGAGCTGTTTTTT
>TRBV7-2|TRBD1|many|TRBJ1-1
CASSLPGTVVGAFF
TGTGCCAGCAGCTTACCCGGGACAGTGGTTGGGGCTTTCTTT
>TRBV20-1|-|many|TRBJ2-2
CSARDPSGVAGELFF
TGCAGTGCTAGAGATCCTTCGGGGGTGGCCGGGGAGCTGTTTTTT
>TRBV5-1|-|few|TRBJ2-1
CASTNSDEQFF
TGCGCCAGCACCAATTCAGATGAGCAGTTCTTC
>TRBV6-5|-|few|TRBJ2-1
CASSYSSGDNEQFF
TGTGCCAGCAGTTACTCGTCGGGGGACAATGAGCAGTTCTTC
>TRBV25-1|-|few|TRBJ1-3
CASRLGRGGTNTIYF
TGTGCCAGCAGATTGGGTAGGGGTGGAACAAACACCATATATTTT
>TRBV7-3|TRBD1|-|TRBJ2-2
CASSQPQGARTGELFF
TGTGCCAGCTCCCAACCGCAGGGGGCGAGGACCGGGGAGCTGTTTTTT
>TRBV7-2|-|few|TRBJ2-5
CASSTSQYQETQYF
TGTGCCAGCAGCACCTCACAGTACCAAGAGACCCAGTACTTC
>TRBV9|-|few|TRBJ2-3
CASSTGDLADTQYF
TGTGCCAGCTCCACGGGGGACCTGGCAGATACGCAGTATTTT
>TRBV11-2|-|few|TRBJ2-2
CASSLGLGGTGELFF
TGTGCCAGCAGCTTAGGGTTGGGCGGCACCGGGGAGCTGTTTTTT
>TRBV5-6|-|-|TRBJ1-2
CASSFTQGIYGYTF
TGTGCCAGCAGCTTTACCCAGGGGATCTATGGCTACACCTTC
>TRBV11-2|-|many|TRBJ2-1
CASSFGRTSSYNEQFF
TGTGCCAGCAGCTTTGGAAGGACAAGCTCCTACAATGAGCAGTTCTTC
>TRBV6-2/TRBV6-3|-|-|TRBJ1-2
CASSYSLGAGNYGYTF
TGTGCCAGCAGTTACTCGCTCGGGGCCGGGAACTATGGCTACACCTTC
>TRBV7-8|TRBD1|-|TRBJ2-1
CASSFDREWEQFF
TGTGCCAGCAGCTTCGACAGGGAATGGGAGCAGTTCTTC
>TRBV6-2/TRBV6-3|TRBD1|few|TRBJ1-2
CASSYPGQGKEFNYGYTF
TGTGCCAGCAGTTACCCAGGACAGGGGAAAGAATTTAACTATGGCTACACCTTC
>TRBV7-2|-|many|TRBJ1-1
CASSSPGMGDTEAFF
TGTGCCAGCAGTTCCCCTGGCATGGGGGACACTGAAGCTTTCTTT
>TRBV5-1|-|few|TRBJ2-2
CASSLYRANTGELFF
TGCGCCAGCAGCTTGTATCGAGCGAACACCGGGGAGCTGTTTTTT
>TRBV20-1|-|few|TRBJ1-4
CSARDGGPTNEKLFF
TGCAGTGCTAGAGATGGGGGTCCGACTAATGAAAAACTGTTTTTT
>TRBV7-7|-|-|TRBJ2-5
CASSPEAEGTQYF
TGTGCTAGCAGCCCCGAGGCGGAGGGGACCCAGTACTTC
>TRBV7-3|TRBD2|few|TRBJ2-2
CASSLGGDTGELFF
TGTGCCAGCAGCTTAGGGGGGGACACCGGGGAGCTGTTTTTT
>TRBV4-3|-|few|TRBJ2-7
CASSQLGEGGYEQYF
TGCGCCAGCAGCCAACTCGGGGAGGGGGGATACGAGCAGTACTTC